The 2 T cell receptor beta chains below were found in one sample sequenced in a study of breast tumors, draining lymph nodes, adjacent tissues. Samples came from axillary lymph nodes draining the breast cancer. TCRdb redid the calling of the multiplex PCR reads with MiXCR, one entry per CDR3 protein. The data hold about 89,000 distinct CDR3 sequences, with around 28% observed a single time. The sequencing input was axillary lymph node tissue. These receptors all stem from a female donor with breast cancer. Some clones in this sample may be carry-over from other donors' samples.

This clonotype was seen repeatedly, ten times or more. The gene calls are TRBV11-3 and TRBJ1-4; D is unclear. This CDR3 spans 15 amino acids. The germline gives CDR1 SGHNT, CDR2 YENEEA. V was trimmed by 3 bases and J by 8 bases, leaving 16 bases between them. The CDR3 DNA reads as TGTGCCAGCAGCTTGGGCCCGAAATGGCGGGAAAAACTGTTTTTT. This sequence encodes CASSLGPKWREKLFF.

This clonotype showed up many times. The V gene is TRBV14, the J gene TRBJ2-7; D remains ambiguous. V lost 4 bases and J 6 bases, leaving 13 bases between the germline ends. The germline V gene encodes CDR1 SGHDN and CDR2 FVKESK. CDR3 length equals 13 residues. For the CDR3, the DNA is TGTGCCAGCAGCCCCCGTAGGCCCGGCGAGCAGTACTTC. Its protein is CASSPRRPGEQYF.